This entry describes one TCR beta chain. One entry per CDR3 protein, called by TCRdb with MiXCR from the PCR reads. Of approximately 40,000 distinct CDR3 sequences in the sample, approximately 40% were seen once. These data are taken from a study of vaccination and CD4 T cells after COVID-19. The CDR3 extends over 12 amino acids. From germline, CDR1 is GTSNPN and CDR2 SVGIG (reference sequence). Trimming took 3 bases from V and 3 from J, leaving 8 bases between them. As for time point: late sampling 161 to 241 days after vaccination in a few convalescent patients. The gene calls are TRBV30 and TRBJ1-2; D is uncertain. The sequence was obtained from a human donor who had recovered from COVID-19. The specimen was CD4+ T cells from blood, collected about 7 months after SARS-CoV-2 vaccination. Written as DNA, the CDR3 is TGTGCCTGGAGGACGGAATACTATGGCTACACCTTC. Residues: CAWRTEYYGYTF.